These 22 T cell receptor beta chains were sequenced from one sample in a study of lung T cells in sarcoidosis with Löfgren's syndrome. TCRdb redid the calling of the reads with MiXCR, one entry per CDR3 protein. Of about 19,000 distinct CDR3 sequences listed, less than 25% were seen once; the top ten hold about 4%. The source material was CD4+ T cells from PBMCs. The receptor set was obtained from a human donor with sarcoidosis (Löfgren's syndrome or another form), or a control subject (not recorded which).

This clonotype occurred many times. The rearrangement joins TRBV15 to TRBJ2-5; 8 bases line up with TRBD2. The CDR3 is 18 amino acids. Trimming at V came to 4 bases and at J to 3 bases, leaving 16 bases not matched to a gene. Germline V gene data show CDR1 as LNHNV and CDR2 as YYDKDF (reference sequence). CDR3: CATSKILYRSGTKETQYF. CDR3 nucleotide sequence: TGTGCCACCAGCAAAATCCTTTACCGTAGCGGGACCAAAGAGACCCAGTACTTC.

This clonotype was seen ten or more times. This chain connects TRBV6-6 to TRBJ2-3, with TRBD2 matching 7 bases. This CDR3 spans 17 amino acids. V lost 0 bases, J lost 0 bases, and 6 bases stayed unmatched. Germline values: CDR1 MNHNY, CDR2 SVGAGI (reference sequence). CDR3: CASSYSPGGFSTDTQYF. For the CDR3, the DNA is TGTGCCAGCAGTTACTCCCCCGGGGGGTTCAGCACAGATACGCAGTATTTT.

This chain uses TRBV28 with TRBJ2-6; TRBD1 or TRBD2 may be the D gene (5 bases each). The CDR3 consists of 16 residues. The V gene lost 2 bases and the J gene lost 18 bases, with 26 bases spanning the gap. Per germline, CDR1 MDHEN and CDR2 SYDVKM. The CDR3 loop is CASSLPGSSGANAPTF. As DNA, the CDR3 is TGTGCCAGCAGTTTACCAGGGAGCTCTGGGGCCAACGCCCCGACTTTC. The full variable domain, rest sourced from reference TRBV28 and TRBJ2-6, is DVKVTQSSRYLVKRTGEKVFLECVQDMDHENMFWYRQDPGLGLRLIYFSYDVKMKEKGDIPEGYSVSREKKERFSLILESASTNQTSMYLCASSLPGSSGANAPTFGAGSRLTVL.

The CDR3 sequence: CASSLQDTGELFF. The CDR3 bases are TGCGCCAGCAGCTTACAAGACACCGGGGAGCTGTTTTTT. This chain connects TRBV5-1 to TRBJ2-2, with no clear D. CDR1 is SGHRS and CDR2 is YFSETQ in the germline V gene. Between the trimmed V and J ends, which lost 2 bases and 3 bases, there was a span of 5 bases. This CDR3 contains 13 residues.

Here the CDR3 DNA reads TGTGCCAGCAGCCAATACCCCCTCCGGGAGGGGTACAATGAGCAGTTCTTC. It codes for CASSQYPLREGYNEQFF. This sequence joins TRBV7-8 and TRBJ2-1, with 8 bases lining up with TRBD2. The junction had 13 bases not matched to a gene; V was cut back by 5 bases and J by 4 bases. This CDR3 spans 17 amino acids. Germline V gene lookup returns CDR1 SGHVS and CDR2 FQNEAQ.

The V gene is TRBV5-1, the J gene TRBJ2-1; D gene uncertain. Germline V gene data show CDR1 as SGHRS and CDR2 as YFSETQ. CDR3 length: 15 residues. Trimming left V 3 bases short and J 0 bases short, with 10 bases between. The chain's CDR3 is CASSSARGSYNEQFF. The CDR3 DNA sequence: TGCGCCAGCAGCTCGGCTCGCGGCTCCTACAATGAGCAGTTCTTC. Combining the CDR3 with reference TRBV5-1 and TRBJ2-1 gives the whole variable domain KAGVTQTPRYLIKTRGQQVTLSCSPISGHRSVSWYQQTPGQGLQFLFEYFSETQRNKGNFPGRFSGRQFSNSRSEMNVSTLELGDSALYLCASSSARGSYNEQFFGPGTRLTVL.

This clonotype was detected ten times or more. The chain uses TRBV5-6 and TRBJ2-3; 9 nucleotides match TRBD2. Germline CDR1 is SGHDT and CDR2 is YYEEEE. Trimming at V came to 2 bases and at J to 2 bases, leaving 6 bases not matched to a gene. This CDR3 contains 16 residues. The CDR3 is CASSFPTSGFTDTQYF. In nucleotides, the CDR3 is TGTGCCAGCAGCTTCCCGACTAGCGGATTCACAGATACGCAGTATTTT.

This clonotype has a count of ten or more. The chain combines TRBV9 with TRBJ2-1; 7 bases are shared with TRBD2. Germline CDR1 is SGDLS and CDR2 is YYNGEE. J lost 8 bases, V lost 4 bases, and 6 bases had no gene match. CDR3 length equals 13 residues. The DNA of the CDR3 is TGTGCCAGCAGCCTTCGACTAGCCGATGAGCAGTTCTTC. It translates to CASSLRLADEQFF.

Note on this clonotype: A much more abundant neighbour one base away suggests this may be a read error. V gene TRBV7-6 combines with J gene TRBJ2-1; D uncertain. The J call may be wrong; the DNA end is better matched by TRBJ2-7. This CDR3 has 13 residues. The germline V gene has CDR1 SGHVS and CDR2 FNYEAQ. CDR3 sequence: CASSLAVSGEQYF. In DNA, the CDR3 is TGTGCCAGCAGCTTAGCTGTGAGTGGGGAGCAGTACTTC.

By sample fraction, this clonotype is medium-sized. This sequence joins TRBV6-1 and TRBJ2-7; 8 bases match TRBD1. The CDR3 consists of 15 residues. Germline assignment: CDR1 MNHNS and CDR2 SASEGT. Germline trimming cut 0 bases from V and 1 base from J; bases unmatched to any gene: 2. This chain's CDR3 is CASSEAGQASYEQYF. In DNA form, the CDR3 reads TGTGCCAGCAGTGAAGCGGGACAGGCATCCTACGAGCAGTACTTC.

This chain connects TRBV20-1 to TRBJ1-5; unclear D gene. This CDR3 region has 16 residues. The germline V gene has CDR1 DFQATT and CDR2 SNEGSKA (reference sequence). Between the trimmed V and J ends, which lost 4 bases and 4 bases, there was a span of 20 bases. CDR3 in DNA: TGCAGTGCTATTGGGTTCAGGATAGTACGTAATCAGCCCCAGCATTTT. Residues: CSAIGFRIVRNQPQHF.

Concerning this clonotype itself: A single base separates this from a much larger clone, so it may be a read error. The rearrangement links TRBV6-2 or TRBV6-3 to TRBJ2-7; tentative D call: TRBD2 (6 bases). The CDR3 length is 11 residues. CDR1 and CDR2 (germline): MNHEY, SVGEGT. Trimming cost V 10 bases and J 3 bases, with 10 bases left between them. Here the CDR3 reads CAITGVYEQYF. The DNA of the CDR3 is TGTGCCATCACGGGGGTCTACGAGCAGTACTTC.

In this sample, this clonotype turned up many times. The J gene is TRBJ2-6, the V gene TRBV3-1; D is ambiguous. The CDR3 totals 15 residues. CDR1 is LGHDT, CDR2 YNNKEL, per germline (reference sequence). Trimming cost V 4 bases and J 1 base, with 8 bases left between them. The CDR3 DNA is TGTGCCAGCAGCCCCCTCGCGTCTGGGGCCAACGTCCTGACTTTC. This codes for CASSPLASGANVLTF.

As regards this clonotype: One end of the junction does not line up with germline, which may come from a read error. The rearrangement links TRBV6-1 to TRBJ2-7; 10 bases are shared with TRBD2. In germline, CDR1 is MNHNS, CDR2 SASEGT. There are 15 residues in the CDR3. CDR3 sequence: CTSGEVLAGSYEQYF. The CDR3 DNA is TGTACCAGCGGTGAAGTACTAGCGGGGTCCTACGAGCAGTACTTC.

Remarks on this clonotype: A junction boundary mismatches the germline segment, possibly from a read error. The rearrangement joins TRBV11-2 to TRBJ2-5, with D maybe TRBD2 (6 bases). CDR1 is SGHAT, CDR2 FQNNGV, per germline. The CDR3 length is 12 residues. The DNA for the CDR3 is TGCGCCAGCAGCTTAGCGGTGGGAACCCAGTGCTTC. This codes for CASSLAVGTQCF.

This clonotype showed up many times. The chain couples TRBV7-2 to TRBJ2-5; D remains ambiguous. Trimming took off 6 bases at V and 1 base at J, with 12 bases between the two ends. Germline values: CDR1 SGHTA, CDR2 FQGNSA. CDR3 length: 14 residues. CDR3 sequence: CASSFQSPQETQYF. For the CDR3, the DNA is TGTGCCAGCAGTTTTCAGTCCCCCCAAGAGACCCAGTACTTC. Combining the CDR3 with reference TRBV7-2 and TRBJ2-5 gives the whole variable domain GAGVSQSPSNKVTEKGKDVELRCDPISGHTALYWYRQSLGQGLEFLIYFQGNSAPDKSGLPSDRFSAERTGGSVSTLTIQRTQQEDSAVYLCASSFQSPQETQYFGPGTRLLVL.

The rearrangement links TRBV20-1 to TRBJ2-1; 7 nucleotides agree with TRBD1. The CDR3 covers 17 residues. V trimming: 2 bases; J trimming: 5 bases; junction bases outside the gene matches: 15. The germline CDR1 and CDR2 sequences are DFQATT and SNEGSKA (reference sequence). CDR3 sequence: CSARNQQGSGAHNEQFF. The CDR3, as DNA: TGCAGTGCTAGAAATCAACAGGGGAGTGGCGCCCACAATGAGCAGTTCTTC.

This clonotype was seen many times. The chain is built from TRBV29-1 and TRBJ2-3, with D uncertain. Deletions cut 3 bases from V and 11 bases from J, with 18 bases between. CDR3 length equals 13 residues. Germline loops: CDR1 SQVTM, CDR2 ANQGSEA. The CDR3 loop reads CSVEVLVDAGQYF. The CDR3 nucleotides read TGCAGCGTTGAGGTCTTGGTCGACGCCGGGCAGTATTTT.

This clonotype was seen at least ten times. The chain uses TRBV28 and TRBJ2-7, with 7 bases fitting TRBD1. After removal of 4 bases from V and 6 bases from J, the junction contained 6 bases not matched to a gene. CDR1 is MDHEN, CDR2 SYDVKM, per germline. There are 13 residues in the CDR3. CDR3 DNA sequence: TGTGCCAGCAGTTCGACAGGGTGGCGCGAGCAGTACTTC. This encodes CASSSTGWREQYF.

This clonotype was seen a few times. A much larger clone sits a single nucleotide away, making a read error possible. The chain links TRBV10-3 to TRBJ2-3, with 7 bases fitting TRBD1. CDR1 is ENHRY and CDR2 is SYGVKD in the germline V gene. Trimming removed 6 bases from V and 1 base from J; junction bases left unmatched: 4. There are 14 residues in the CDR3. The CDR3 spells CAIREGGGTDTQYF. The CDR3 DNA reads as TGTGCCATCAGAGAAGGGGGCGGCACAGATACGCAGTATTTT.

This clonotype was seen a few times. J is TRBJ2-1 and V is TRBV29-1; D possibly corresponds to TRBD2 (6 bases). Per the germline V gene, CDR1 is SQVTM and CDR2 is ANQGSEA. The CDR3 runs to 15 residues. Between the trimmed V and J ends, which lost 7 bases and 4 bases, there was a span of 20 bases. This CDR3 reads CSAPTGAGPYNEQFF. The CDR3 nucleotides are TGCAGCGCCCCAACCGGAGCGGGCCCTTACAATGAGCAGTTCTTC.

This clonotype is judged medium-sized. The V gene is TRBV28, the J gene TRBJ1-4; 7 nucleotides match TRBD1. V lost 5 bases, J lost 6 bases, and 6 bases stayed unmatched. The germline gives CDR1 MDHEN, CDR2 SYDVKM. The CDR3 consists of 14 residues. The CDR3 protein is CASSTTGSHEKLFF. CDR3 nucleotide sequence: TGTGCCAGCAGTACGACAGGGTCTCATGAAAAACTGTTTTTT. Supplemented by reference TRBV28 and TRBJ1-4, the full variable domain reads DVKVTQSSRYLVKRTGEKVFLECVQDMDHENMFWYRQDPGLGLRLIYFSYDVKMKEKGDIPEGYSVSREKKERFSLILESASTNQTSMYLCASSTTGSHEKLFFGSGTQLSVL.